This TCR beta chain was recorded in a study of T cell changes during pregnancy in multiple sclerosis. CDR1 and CDR2 from the germline V gene are MNHNS and SASEGT. The V and J ends lost 2 bases and 4 bases, in that order; junction bases with no gene match: 2. The CDR3 runs to 15 residues. Assay: immunoSEQ multiplex PCR; the TCRdb copy retains only in-frame clones and omits some. The repertoire has roughly 23,000 clones, approximately 90% of them found once; the top ten carry under 9%. Sequenced material: CD8+ T cells from peripheral blood mononuclear cells, taken in the first trimester of pregnancy. The clonotype originates from a female donor with multiple sclerosis, enrolled in a pregnancy study. The rearrangement links TRBV6-1 to TRBJ2-3, with 11 bases fitting TRBD2. Here the CDR3 reads CASSELAGGADTQYF. CDR3 nucleotides: TGTGCCAGCAGTGAACTAGCGGGAGGTGCAGATACGCAGTATTTT.